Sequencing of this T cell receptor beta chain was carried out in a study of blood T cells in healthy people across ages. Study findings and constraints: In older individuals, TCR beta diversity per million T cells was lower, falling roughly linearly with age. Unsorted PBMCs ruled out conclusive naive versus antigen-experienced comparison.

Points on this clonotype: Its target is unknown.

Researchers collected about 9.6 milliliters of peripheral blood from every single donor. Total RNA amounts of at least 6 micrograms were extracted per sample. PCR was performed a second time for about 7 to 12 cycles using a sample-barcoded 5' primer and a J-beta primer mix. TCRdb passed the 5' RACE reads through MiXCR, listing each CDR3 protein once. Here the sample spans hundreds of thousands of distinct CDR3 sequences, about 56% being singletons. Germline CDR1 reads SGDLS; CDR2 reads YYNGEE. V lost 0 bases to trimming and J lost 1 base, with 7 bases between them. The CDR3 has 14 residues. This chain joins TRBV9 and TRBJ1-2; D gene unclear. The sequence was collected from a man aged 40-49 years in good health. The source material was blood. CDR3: CASSVVRVNYGYTF. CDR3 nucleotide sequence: TGTGCCAGCAGCGTAGTTAGGGTTAACTATGGCTACACCTTC.